The 26 T cell receptor beta chains given below trace back to one sample, sequenced in a study of persistence of HIV-infected CD4 T cells. Their antigens are not known. Sequencing used immunoSEQ version 4 in survey mode. The protocol was immunoSEQ multiplex PCR, while the TCRdb copy is restricted to in-frame clones and leaves out a portion. The table shows tens of thousands of clones, with 70% to 80% occurring only once. Stimulation used around 9.1 ug/mL lysate from CMV-infected fibroblasts. Memory cells lacking CD40L and CD69 with high CD45RO were sorted. The input for sequencing was CD4+ T cells sorted from PBMCs after approximately 20-hour stimulation, taken from a patient who received antiretroviral therapy. The receptors derive from an adult man with HIV who was CMV-seropositive.

This clone turned up a few times. The V and J genes are TRBV2 and TRBJ2-7, with D maybe TRBD1 (7 bases). This CDR3 spans 15 amino acids. The germline V gene has CDR1 SNHLY and CDR2 FYNNEI. With 7 bases removed from V and 0 bases from J, the gap between germline ends came to 16 bases. CDR3 loop: CASTGGQTISYEQYF. In DNA, the CDR3 is TGTGCCAGCACCGGGGGACAGACAATCTCCTACGAGCAGTACTTC.

The chain combines TRBV9 with TRBJ1-1; TRBD1 might be the D (5 bases). With 4 bases removed from V and 4 bases from J, the gap between germline ends came to 17 bases. CDR3 length: 15 residues. CDR1 and CDR2 (germline): SGDLS, YYNGEE. CDR3 region: CASSPAEGRSTEAFF. The CDR3 DNA is TGTGCCAGCAGCCCCGCTGAGGGGCGAAGCACTGAAGCTTTCTTT.

Only a few counts were recorded for this clone. The same CDR3 can be traced to other DNA sequences in this sample. The chain links TRBV7-2 to TRBJ1-6, with D unclear. Trimming removed 1 base from V and 4 bases from J, with 5 bases in between. CDR1 and CDR2 (germline): SGHTA, FQGNSA. The CDR3 totals 14 residues. The CDR3 reads CASSLDGYNSPLHF. In DNA form, the CDR3 reads TGTGCCAGCAGCTTAGACGGGTATAATTCACCCCTCCACTTT.

The gene calls are TRBV10-2 and TRBJ2-2, with D possibly being TRBD2 (6 bases). V lost 10 bases, J lost 1 base, and 13 bases lay in between. This CDR3 has 14 residues. Germline CDR1 is WSHSY and CDR2 is SAAADI. The CDR3 loop reads CATRLGRNTGELFF. Here the CDR3 DNA reads TGCGCCACCCGACTAGGTCGGAACACCGGGGAGCTGTTTTTT.

This chain uses TRBV5-6 with TRBJ1-5; TRBD1 might be the D (5 bases). The CDR3 contains 16 residues. Germline CDR1 is SGHDT and CDR2 is YYEEEE. Trimming pared 1 base from V and 2 bases from J, leaving 13 bases between. The CDR3 region has the DNA TGTGCCAGCAGCTTGTCCGGTGGGGGTGGCAATCAGCCCCAGCATTTT. Translated, it gives CASSLSGGGGNQPQHF.

In its sample, this clone was seen once. The chain recombines TRBV9 with TRBJ2-3, with D uncertain. The V gene lost 0 bases and the J gene lost 3 bases, with 5 bases spanning the gap. The CDR3 is 13 residues long. Germline V lookup: CDR1 SGDLS, CDR2 YYNGEE. The CDR3 loop is CASSVEETDTQYF. Here the CDR3 DNA reads TGTGCCAGCAGCGTAGAGGAAACAGATACGCAGTATTTT.

This chain links TRBV5-5 with TRBJ1-4, with 11 bases matching TRBD1. Germline trimming cut 4 bases from V and 8 bases from J; bases unmatched to any gene: 4. Germline assignment: CDR1 SGHKS and CDR2 YYEKEE (reference sequence). This CDR3 has 14 residues. Here the CDR3 reads CASSLGQGAEKLFF. CDR3 nucleotides: TGTGCCAGCAGCCTCGGACAGGGGGCGGAAAAACTGTTTTTT. Full variable domain (remainder filled in from reference TRBV5-5 and TRBJ1-4): DAGVTQSPTHLIKTRGQQVTLRCSPISGHKSVSWYQQVLGQGPQFIFQYYEKEERGRGNFPDRFSARQFPNYSSELNVNALLLGDSALYLCASSLGQGAEKLFFGSGTQLSVL.

V and J are TRBV6-5 and TRBJ2-7; D is possibly TRBD2 (5 bases). CDR1 is MNHEY, CDR2 SVGAGI, per germline. The CDR3 is 14 residues long. V lost 0 bases and J lost 4, with 10 bases in between. Here the CDR3 reads CASSYSGKGYEQYF. The CDR3, as DNA: TGTGCCAGCAGTTACTCCGGGAAGGGATACGAGCAGTACTTC.

This sequence joins TRBV5-6 and TRBJ2-7, with TRBD1 identical over 7 bases. Trimming took 2 bases from V and 9 from J; bases not matched to a gene: 8. The CDR3 consists of 13 residues. In germline, CDR1 is SGHDT, CDR2 YYEEEE. CDR3 protein: CASSFGTEYGQYF. CDR3 sequence (DNA): TGTGCCAGCAGCTTCGGGACAGAGTATGGGCAGTACTTC. Full variable domain (missing parts from reference TRBV5-6 and TRBJ2-7): DAGVTQSPTHLIKTRGQQVTLRCSPKSGHDTVSWYQQALGQGPQFIFQYYEEEERQRGNFPDRFSGHQFPNYSSELNVNALLLGDSALYLCASSFGTEYGQYFGPGTRLTVT.

This clone was detected a few times. The V and J genes are TRBV10-3 and TRBJ1-1; maybe TRBD1 (6 bases). This CDR3 comprises 15 residues. Germline V CDR1 and CDR2: ENHRY, SYGVKD. V was cut by 6 bases and J by 2 bases, with 16 bases left in between. The chain's CDR3 is CAIRAGQQGNTEAFF. The CDR3 DNA reads as TGTGCCATCAGGGCAGGTCAACAGGGTAACACTGAAGCTTTCTTT.

This clone came up once. The J gene is TRBJ1-2, the V gene TRBV19; D ambiguous. V was shortened by 5 bases and J by 8 bases, with 15 bases between the two germline ends. The CDR3 sequence is 13 residues long. The germline V gene has CDR1 LNHDA and CDR2 SQIVND (reference sequence). The CDR3 sequence is CASSSSAVEGYTF. The CDR3 bases are TGTGCCAGTAGTTCGTCGGCAGTCGAGGGCTACACCTTC.

V and J are TRBV3-1 (or the pseudogene TRBV3-2) and TRBJ1-2; TRBD1 aligns across 7 bases. This CDR3 region has 17 residues. Germline V gives CDR1 LGHDT, CDR2 YNNKEL (reference sequence). With 5 bases clipped from V and 3 bases from J, the junction kept 15 bases outside the gene matches. CDR3 sequence: CASSYRGSSQWDYGYTF. CDR3 bases: TGTGCCAGCAGCTACAGGGGATCAAGTCAGTGGGACTATGGCTACACCTTC.

This rearrangement joins TRBV14 to TRBJ1-6; D may be TRBD1 (5 bases). V was clipped by 5 bases and J by 6 bases, with 14 bases between them. In germline, CDR1 is SGHDN, CDR2 FVKESK. There are 15 residues in the CDR3. For the CDR3, the DNA is TGTGCCAGCAGCTCCCGACCGAGGGGTAATTCACCCCTCCACTTT. It is translated as CASSSRPRGNSPLHF.

This clone was seen only a few times. V is TRBV30 and J is TRBJ2-7; D may be TRBD1 (6 bases). The CDR3 is 13 residues long. V gave up 2 bases and J gave up 6 bases, with 14 bases separating them. CDR1 is GTSNPN and CDR2 is SVGIG in the germline V gene (reference sequence). The CDR3 here is CAWSKRTGTEQYF. Written as DNA, the CDR3 is TGTGCCTGGAGTAAGAGAACAGGGACCGAGCAGTACTTC.

V is TRBV30 and J is TRBJ1-1; TRBD1 matches 7 bases. The J segment lost 1 base and the V segment lost 4 bases, leaving 9 bases of the junction unmatched. Germline V gives CDR1 GTSNPN, CDR2 SVGIG (reference sequence). The CDR3 is made up of 15 amino acids. The CDR3 bases are TGTGCCTGGACCAGAACAGGGGCCAGGAACACTGAAGCTTTCTTT. This codes for CAWTRTGARNTEAFF.

V gene TRBV30 combines with J gene TRBJ1-5; TRBD1 matches at 9 bases. The junction had 0 bases not matched to a gene; V was cut back by 5 bases and J by 1 base. The germline gives CDR1 GTSNPN, CDR2 SVGIG (reference sequence). The CDR3 has 13 residues. The CDR3 loop is CAWGTGSNQPQHF. CDR3 DNA sequence: TGTGCCTGGGGGACAGGGAGCAATCAGCCCCAGCATTTT.

This sequence joins TRBV19 and TRBJ1-1; D not resolved. In germline, CDR1 is LNHDA, CDR2 SQIVND (reference sequence). The CDR3 sequence is 14 residues long. Between the trimmed V and J ends, which lost 5 bases and 2 bases, there was a span of 12 bases. CDR3 loop: CASSPWTGNTEAFF. DNA of the CDR3: TGTGCCAGTAGTCCATGGACGGGAAACACTGAAGCTTTCTTT. Full variable domain (outside the CDR3, taken from reference TRBV19 and TRBJ1-1): DGGITQSPKYLFRKEGQNVTLSCEQNLNHDAMYWYRQDPGQGLRLIYYSQIVNDFQKGDIAEGYSVSREKKESFPLTVTSAQKNPTAFYLCASSPWTGNTEAFFGQGTRLTVV.

The J gene is TRBJ2-7, the V gene TRBV5-4, with D perhaps TRBD1 or TRBD2 (6 bases each). V was pared by 3 bases and J by 4 bases, with 14 bases between. Germline-derived CDR1 and CDR2 are SGHNT and YYREEE (reference sequence). The CDR3 has 14 residues. The CDR3 sequence is CASSSKGGGYEQYF. The DNA of the CDR3 is TGTGCCAGCAGCTCTAAGGGGGGTGGATACGAGCAGTACTTC. Variable domain in full (rest from reference TRBV5-4 and TRBJ2-7): ETGVTQSPTHLIKTRGQQVTLRCSSQSGHNTVSWYQQALGQGPQFIFQYYREEENGRGNFPPRFSGLQFPNYSSELNVNALELDDSALYLCASSSKGGGYEQYFGPGTRLTVT.

The chain employs TRBV18 and TRBJ2-7; D might be TRBD2 (6 bases). Germline V gene data show CDR1 as KGHSH and CDR2 as LQKENI. This CDR3 has 14 amino acids. V was clipped by 1 base and J by 3 bases, with 10 bases between them. CDR3 in amino acids: CASSPRRDVYEQYF. The CDR3 DNA is TGTGCCAGCTCACCACGGAGGGATGTCTACGAGCAGTACTTC.

This clone came up once. The chain recombines TRBV7-2 with TRBJ2-1, with TRBD1 as a possible D gene (5 bases). The V gene's germline CDR1 is SGHTA and CDR2 FQGNSA. Trimming removed 5 bases from V and 9 bases from J, with 20 bases in between. The CDR3 consists of 15 residues. In nucleotides, the CDR3 is TGTGCCAGCAGCCCGCTGGGGCCCACCTCGGGTGAGCAGTTCTTC. Its translation: CASSPLGPTSGEQFF.

The chain uses TRBV19 and TRBJ1-2; 7 nucleotides align to TRBD1. The V gene end was trimmed by 1 base and the J gene end by 2 bases; junction bases not matched to a gene: 4. Germline CDR1 LNHDA, CDR2 SQIVND (reference sequence). The CDR3 spans 15 residues. In DNA form, the CDR3 reads TGTGCCAGTAGTATAGCCTTACAGGGGAACTATGGCTACACCTTC. Translating gives CASSIALQGNYGYTF.

This clone has just a few counts. The chain recombines TRBV30 with TRBJ1-4; the D gene is possibly TRBD1 (5 bases). Germline V gene sequence: CDR1 GTSNPN, CDR2 SVGIG (reference sequence). Between the trimmed V and J ends, which lost 1 base and 0 bases, there was a span of 9 bases. The CDR3 totals 15 residues. The CDR3 DNA reads as TGTGCCTGGAGTGGGGACTTCTCAACTAATGAAAAACTGTTTTTT. Encoded protein: CAWSGDFSTNEKLFF.

The chain employs TRBV30 and TRBJ2-7; no firm D call. V shed 5 bases and J shed 2 bases, with 13 bases lying between them. Germline CDR1 reads GTSNPN; CDR2 reads SVGIG (reference sequence). The CDR3 length is 13 residues. CDR3 nucleotide sequence: TGTGCCTGGCAGGCACGTTCCACCTACGAGCAGTACTTC. Translating gives CAWQARSTYEQYF. Drawing the rest from reference TRBV30 and TRBJ2-7, the complete variable domain is SQTIHQWPATLVQPVGSPLSLECTVEGTSNPNLYWYRQAAGRGLQLLFYSVGIGQISSEVPQNLSASRPQDRQFILSSKKLLLSDSGFYLCAWQARSTYEQYFGPGTRLTVT.

This clone was detected once. The junction does not match germline at one end; this may be a read error. V and J are TRBV5-1 and TRBJ2-7, with D perhaps matching TRBD1 or TRBD2 (5 bases each). The CDR3 is 15 residues long. The germline CDR1 and CDR2 sequences are SGHRS and YFSETQ. CDR3 sequence: CASSPSEGPAYGQYF. The CDR3 bases are TGCGCCAGCAGCCCTTCTGAGGGGCCCGCCTACGGGCAGTACTTC.

The chain joins TRBV7-2 to TRBJ1-6; D call uncertain. Germline assignment: CDR1 SGHTA and CDR2 FQGNSA. The CDR3 has 15 amino acids. V shed 5 bases and J shed 6 bases, with 14 bases lying between them. Written as DNA, the CDR3 is TGTGCCAGCAGCGATATATCACAGAGTAATTCACCCCTCCACTTT. Protein: CASSDISQSNSPLHF.

This clone was recorded a few times. The rearrangement joins TRBV5-4 to TRBJ1-1; weak D call: TRBD1 (6 bases). Germline assignment: CDR1 SGHNT and CDR2 YYREEE (reference sequence). Trimming removed 5 bases at V and 4 bases at J, with 12 bases between. This CDR3 is 13 amino acids long. CDR3 bases: TGTGCCAGCAGTCTTCAGGGGAGCACTGAAGCTTTCTTT. It is translated as CASSLQGSTEAFF.